This TCR beta chain was obtained from a study of early T cells in non-severe SARS-CoV-2 infection. As for the study in general: The authors sequenced bulk RNA from unsorted whole blood, leaving chains unpaired.

Study-wide points: Anti-spike CD8 responses were favored by VDJdb matching, which missed private and CD4 specificities.

This clonotype was picked up many times. The antigen remains unidentified. Attached unique molecular identifiers marked individual cDNA molecules. TCRdb passed the 5' RACE reads through MiXCR, listing each CDR3 protein once. The sample records about 69,000 distinct CDR3 sequences, about 4.6% being singletons. There are 13 residues in the CDR3. Trimming shortened V by 6 bases and J by 2 bases, and 9 bases separated the two germline ends. The germline CDR1 and CDR2 sequences are SNHLY and FYNNEI. Sequenced material: whole blood, taken at baseline. The sequence derives from an adult who was a healthcare worker with PCR-confirmed SARS-CoV-2 infection or an uninfected control (not recorded which). The donor label of this sample is uncertain. The chain employs TRBV2 and TRBJ2-3; D may match TRBD1 or TRBD2 (5 bases each). CDR3 sequence (DNA): TGTGCCAGCAGCGGGGACGACACAGATACGCAGTATTTT. Translation gives CASSGDDTDTQYF. Complete variable domain (other parts from reference TRBV2 and TRBJ2-3): EPEVTQTPSHQVTQMGQEVILRCVPISNHLYFYWYRQILGQKVEFLVSFYNNEISEKSEIFDDQFSVERPDGSNFTLKIRSTKLEDSAMYFCASSGDDTDTQYFGPGTRLTVL.